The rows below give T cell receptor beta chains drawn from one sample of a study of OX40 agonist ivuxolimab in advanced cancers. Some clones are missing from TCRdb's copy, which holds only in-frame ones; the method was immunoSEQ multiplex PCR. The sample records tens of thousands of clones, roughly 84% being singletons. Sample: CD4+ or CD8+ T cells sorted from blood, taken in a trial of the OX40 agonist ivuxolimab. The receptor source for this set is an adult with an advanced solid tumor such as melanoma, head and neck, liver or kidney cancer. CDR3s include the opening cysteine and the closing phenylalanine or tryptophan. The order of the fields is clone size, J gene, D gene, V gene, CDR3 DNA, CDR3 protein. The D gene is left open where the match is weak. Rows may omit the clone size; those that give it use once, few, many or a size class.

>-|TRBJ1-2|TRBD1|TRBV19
TGTGCCAGTACTATCGGACAGGGGGCGAACTATGGCTACACCTTC
CASTIGQGANYGYTF
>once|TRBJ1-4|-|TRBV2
TGTGCCAGCAGTGGGGGCACAGAAAAACTGTTTTTT
CASSGGTEKLFF
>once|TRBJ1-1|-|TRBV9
TGTGCCAGCAGCACCCCTACAGGGTCGAACACTGAAGCTTTCTTT
CASSTPTGSNTEAFF
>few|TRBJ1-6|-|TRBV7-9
TGTGCCAGCATCGGGGAACCATATTCACCCCTCCACTTT
CASIGEPYSPLHF
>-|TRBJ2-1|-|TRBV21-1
TGTGCCAGCAGCAAAGTCCCTGACAGGTCTAAGGGTAGGGACAATGAGCAGTTCTTC
CASSKVPDRSKGRDNEQFF
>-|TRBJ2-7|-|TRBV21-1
TGTGCCACCGAGGACGGAACCTACGAGCAGTACTTC
CATEDGTYEQYF
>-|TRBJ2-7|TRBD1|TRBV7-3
TGTGCCAGCAGCCCAAATTCAGGGGGCCACGAGCAGTACTTC
CASSPNSGGHEQYF
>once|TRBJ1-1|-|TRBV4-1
TGCGCCAGCAGCCAAGTCCTCCGGGGATTCACTGAAGCTTTCTTT
CASSQVLRGFTEAFF
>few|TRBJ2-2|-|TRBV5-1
TGCGCCAGCAGCGCCCCACAGGGTGAGAACACCGGGGAGCTGTTTTTT
CASSAPQGENTGELFF
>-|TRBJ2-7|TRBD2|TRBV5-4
TGTGCCAGCAGCTCTCCTACCGGGGGGGCCGCTAGCCACGAGCAGTACTTC
CASSSPTGGAASHEQYF
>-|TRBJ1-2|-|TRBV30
TGTGCCTGGAGTCACCCCGGGAGAGGCTATGGCTACACCTTC
CAWSHPGRGYGYTF
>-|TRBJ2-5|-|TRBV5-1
TGCGCCAGCAGCTTGGGGGCGGGTGGGCCCCGCCAAGAGACCCAGTACTTC
CASSLGAGGPRQETQYF
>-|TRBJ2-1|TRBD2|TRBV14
TGTGCCAGCAGCCAAGATTATAGCGGGGGGTACTACAATGAGCAGTTCTTC
CASSQDYSGGYYNEQFF
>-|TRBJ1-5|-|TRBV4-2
TGTGCCAGCAGCCAAGTGTCAGGGTCGGGGAATCAGCCCCAGCATTTT
CASSQVSGSGNQPQHF